The rows below give T cell receptor beta chains drawn from one sample of a study of identical twins. Via MiXCR, TCRdb re-called the 5' RACE reads, giving one row per CDR3 protein. The table lists 600,000 to 850,000 distinct CDR3 sequences, 15% to 20% of them singletons. The sample was also reused in another study, on T cells expressing NK-cell markers.

Sequenced sample: PBMCs. The origin of the receptors is a woman aged 18 to 35 in good health. The CDR3 runs from the conserved cysteine through the conserved F or W. D genes are given only for firm matches. Clone size is given for some rows only: seen once, a few or many times, or a class if the clone is expanded.

J: TRBJ2-1
V: TRBV29-1
size: few
D: .
DNA: TGCAGCGTTGAGTGGGCCCGAGGGAATGAGCAGTTCTTC
CDR3: CSVEWARGNEQFF

J: TRBJ2-4
V: TRBV12-3/TRBV12-4
size: few
D: TRBD2
DNA: TGTGCCAGCAGTCGCGAAGCGGGGAGCAAAAACATTCAGTACTTC
CDR3: CASSREAGSKNIQYF

J: TRBJ2-1
V: TRBV7-9
size: .
D: .
DNA: TGTGCCAGCAGCTTAGCGTGGCAGGAGCAGTTCTTC
CDR3: CASSLAWQEQFF

J: TRBJ1-4
V: TRBV20-1
size: .
D: TRBD1
DNA: TGCAGTGCTAGAGATCCAGGGGGTAGGGGTGAAAAACTGTTTTTT
CDR3: CSARDPGGRGEKLFF

J: TRBJ2-7
V: TRBV27
size: .
D: TRBD1
DNA: TGTGCCAGCAGTCCCTTCGGGACAGGGCCCTACGAGCAGTACTTC
CDR3: CASSPFGTGPYEQYF

J: TRBJ2-2
V: TRBV7-3
size: .
D: .
DNA: TGTGCCAGCAGCATACGGACGGGGAACACCGGGGAGCTGTTTTTT
CDR3: CASSIRTGNTGELFF

J: TRBJ2-2
V: TRBV6-5
size: .
D: .
DNA: TGTGCCAGCAGTTACTCTAACGTGGAACGGGAGCTGTTTTTT
CDR3: CASSYSNVERELFF

J: TRBJ2-3
V: TRBV29-1
size: few
D: .
DNA: TGCAGCGAGTTTAGTGGGAACACAGATACGCAGTATTTT
CDR3: CSEFSGNTDTQYF

J: TRBJ2-2
V: TRBV2
size: .
D: .
DNA: TGTGCCAGCAGTGGGTTGTCGAACACCGGGGAGCTGTTTTTT
CDR3: CASSGLSNTGELFF

J: TRBJ1-1
V: TRBV12-3/TRBV12-4
size: many
D: .
DNA: TGTGCCAGCAGTCTCGCTGCCAGGGACACTGAAGCTTTCTTT
CDR3: CASSLAARDTEAFF

J: TRBJ1-2
V: TRBV6-6
size: few
D: .
DNA: TGTGCCAGCAGTTACGCTGGGAGAGCTGGCTACACCTTC
CDR3: CASSYAGRAGYTF

J: TRBJ2-5
V: TRBV6-5
size: many
D: .
DNA: TGTGCCAGCAGTTACTCGGGGGGCGGAGAGACCCAGTACTTC
CDR3: CASSYSGGGETQYF

J: TRBJ2-4
V: TRBV9
size: few
D: .
DNA: TGTGCCAGCAGCGAGGGACACGACGCGAGAGCCAAAAACATTCAGTACTTC
CDR3: CASSEGHDARAKNIQYF

J: TRBJ2-7
V: TRBV20-1
size: .
D: TRBD1
DNA: TGCAGTGCTAGACATACGACAGGGGGCCCCGCGGTCATATCCTACGAGCAGTACTTC
CDR3: CSARHTTGGPAVISYEQYF

J: TRBJ1-4
V: TRBV9
size: .
D: .
DNA: TGTGCCAGCAGCGTAGTACTGCCTAATGAAAAACTGTTTTTT
CDR3: CASSVVLPNEKLFF

J: TRBJ2-7
V: TRBV20-1
size: .
D: .
DNA: TGCAGTGCCGGAAGCGGGTCGACTAACGAGCAGTACTTC
CDR3: CSAGSGSTNEQYF

J: TRBJ2-1
V: TRBV2
size: few
D: TRBD2
DNA: TGTGCCAGCAGTCCCAATATTCCGGGACTAGCTGTCACAAAGGGGCAGTTCTTC
CDR3: CASSPNIPGLAVTKGQFF

J: TRBJ2-2
V: TRBV5-6
size: .
D: .
DNA: TGTGCCAGCAGCCCCGGGCTCCCCTGGGAGCTGTTTTTT
CDR3: CASSPGLPWELFF

J: TRBJ2-3
V: TRBV29-1
size: .
D: TRBD2
DNA: TGCAGCGTTGGGAGAGGACTAGCGGGACGGGGGGCAGATACGCAGTATTTT
CDR3: CSVGRGLAGRGADTQYF

J: TRBJ2-1
V: TRBV5-1
size: .
D: .
DNA: TGCGCCAGCAGTAGGGGAGACGGGGCTCCTAAAGGGGGTGAGCAGTTCTTC
CDR3: CASSRGDGAPKGGEQFF

J: TRBJ2-5
V: TRBV6-1
size: few
D: .
DNA: TGTGCCAGCGGCCGGGATGAGACCCAGTACTTC
CDR3: CASGRDETQYF

J: TRBJ2-1
V: TRBV6-2/TRBV6-3
size: .
D: TRBD2
DNA: TGTGCCAGCAGTTTTATTAGCGGGAGAGGGGATGAGCAGTTCTTC
CDR3: CASSFISGRGDEQFF

J: TRBJ2-1
V: TRBV7-2
size: few
D: .
DNA: TGTGCCAGCAGCTTAGCGCAAGGCAGGGGTCTAGCGCTAACCCCAAATGAGCAGTTCTTC
CDR3: CASSLAQGRGLALTPNEQFF

J: TRBJ2-3
V: TRBV5-1
size: few
D: .
DNA: TGCGCCAGCAGCTTGTTAACGGGAGACGCAGATACGCAGTATTTT
CDR3: CASSLLTGDADTQYF

J: TRBJ2-5
V: TRBV6-1
size: .
D: TRBD2
DNA: TGTGCCAGCAGACCCGCCCTCCTAACTAGCGGGAGAAGGGAGACCCAGTACTTC
CDR3: CASRPALLTSGRRETQYF

J: TRBJ1-2
V: TRBV9
size: few
D: .
DNA: TGTGCCAGCAGCGTAGGGAATGTGGGTGCAGGGTACCGTGGCTACACCTTC
CDR3: CASSVGNVGAGYRGYTF

J: TRBJ2-3
V: TRBV6-5
size: few
D: TRBD2
DNA: TGTGCCAGCAGTTCCACAGCGGGGTACACAGATACGCAGTATTTT
CDR3: CASSSTAGYTDTQYF

J: TRBJ1-1
V: TRBV10-3
size: few
D: .
DNA: TGTGCCATCAGCCGCTTTTTGGGGGTGGGTTCGAAGGGCTCTGAAGCTTTCTTT
CDR3: CAISRFLGVGSKGSEAFF

J: TRBJ2-1
V: TRBV20-1
size: many
D: TRBD2
DNA: TGCAGTGCCCAGGGACTAGCGGGAGATCGGAGTGAGCAGTTCTTC
CDR3: CSAQGLAGDRSEQFF

J: TRBJ1-4
V: TRBV7-9
size: few
D: .
DNA: TGTGCCAGCAGCTTAGGGGATAGGGCACTCGAAAAACTGTTTTTT
CDR3: CASSLGDRALEKLFF

J: TRBJ1-1
V: TRBV12-3/TRBV12-4
size: few
D: .
DNA: TGTGCCAGCAGCGCCCGAGGTATGGCTTTCTTT
CDR3: CASSARGMAFF

J: TRBJ1-2
V: TRBV20-1
size: few
D: TRBD1
DNA: TGCAGTGCTAGACCAGACAGGGGCGATAACTATGGCTACACCTTC
CDR3: CSARPDRGDNYGYTF

J: TRBJ2-7
V: TRBV20-1
size: few
D: .
DNA: TGCAGTGCTAGACCAGGTCGTTTCTCCTACGAGCAGTACTTC
CDR3: CSARPGRFSYEQYF

J: TRBJ2-5
V: TRBV10-3
size: few
D: .
DNA: TGTGCCATCAGTGAGTCAATAGGCGGTGAGACCCAGTACTTC
CDR3: CAISESIGGETQYF

J: TRBJ2-1
V: TRBV6-2/TRBV6-3
size: .
D: TRBD2
DNA: TGTGCCAGCAGTTATCGGGCGGGAGGCAAGAATGAGCAGTTCTTC
CDR3: CASSYRAGGKNEQFF

J: TRBJ2-1
V: TRBV20-1
size: .
D: TRBD2
DNA: TGCAGTGCTAGAGATGTTGAGCGGGGCCGCAATGAGCAGTTCTTC
CDR3: CSARDVERGRNEQFF

J: TRBJ2-7
V: TRBV5-1
size: .
D: .
DNA: TGCGCCAGCAGCTTGGGACTACTTTCGGGGGAGCAGTACTTC
CDR3: CASSLGLLSGEQYF

J: TRBJ2-1
V: TRBV6-1
size: .
D: TRBD2
DNA: TGTGCCAGCAGTGAAGAATGGGCGGGGGGGCAGGTGTACAATGAGCAGTTCTTC
CDR3: CASSEEWAGGQVYNEQFF

J: TRBJ2-1
V: TRBV18
size: few
D: .
DNA: TGTGCCAGCTCACCAAAGGTTGTGCAGTTCTTC
CDR3: CASSPKVVQFF

J: TRBJ2-7
V: TRBV23-1
size: .
D: .
DNA: TGCGCCAGCAGTCAAATCCATCGACAGGATCCGGCCTACGAGCAGTACTTC
CDR3: CASSQIHRQDPAYEQYF

J: TRBJ2-1
V: TRBV19
size: .
D: TRBD2
DNA: TGTGCCAGTAGTAAAATAACAGGACTAGCGGTCTACAATGAGCAGTTCTTC
CDR3: CASSKITGLAVYNEQFF

J: TRBJ2-1
V: TRBV5-1
size: few
D: .
DNA: TGCGCCAGCAGCCACCACTCAAGACTCGCGGATAGCTCCTACAATGAGCAGTTCTTC
CDR3: CASSHHSRLADSSYNEQFF

J: TRBJ1-1
V: TRBV7-9
size: few
D: .
DNA: TGTGCCAGCAGCCTCGGGGTTTTGAACACTGAAGCTTTCTTT
CDR3: CASSLGVLNTEAFF

J: TRBJ2-7
V: TRBV20-1
size: .
D: .
DNA: TGCAGTGCTAGAGGTATGCAGGGACTTACCTACGAGCAGTACTTC
CDR3: CSARGMQGLTYEQYF

J: TRBJ2-7
V: TRBV28
size: few
D: TRBD1
DNA: TGTGCCAGCAGTTCGGGACAGGGGGTCGGCGAGCAGTACTTC
CDR3: CASSSGQGVGEQYF

J: TRBJ2-7
V: TRBV9
size: many
D: .
DNA: TGTGCCAGCAGCGCCGACTGGGATAGCGAGCAGTACTTC
CDR3: CASSADWDSEQYF

J: TRBJ2-1
V: TRBV20-1
size: .
D: .
DNA: TGCAGCGCCGTAGTCCAGGTTGATGAGCAGTTCTTC
CDR3: CSAVVQVDEQFF

J: TRBJ1-2
V: TRBV20-1
size: few
D: .
DNA: TGCAGTGCTAGGGAGGGGGGAGAGACTAACTATGGCTACACCTTC
CDR3: CSAREGGETNYGYTF

J: TRBJ2-5
V: TRBV6-2/TRBV6-3
size: .
D: TRBD2
DNA: TGTGCCAGCAGGACAGCGGGAGCCCAAGAGACCCAGTACTTC
CDR3: CASRTAGAQETQYF

J: TRBJ1-4
V: TRBV7-9
size: few
D: .
DNA: TGTGCCAGCAGCCCGCCCATTAATGAAAAACTGTTTTTT
CDR3: CASSPPINEKLFF

J: TRBJ2-1
V: TRBV6-5
size: few
D: TRBD2
DNA: TGTGCCAGCAGTTACCTGGCGGGAGGCACCTACAATGAGCAGTTCTTC
CDR3: CASSYLAGGTYNEQFF